The 20 T cell receptor beta chains presented below share a single source sample, sequenced in a study of vaccination effects on CD4 cells after COVID-19. Which antigens these TCRs recognize remains unknown. CD4+ T cells specific for antigen were expanded with viral peptide pools by the ViraFEST assay before sequencing. CD4+ T cells were isolated after approximately 10 days of culture. Only in-frame clones appear in the TCRdb table, and some are missing; sequencing was by immunoSEQ multiplex PCR. The sample holds about 54,000 clones, 75% to 90% seen once. The specimen comprised CD4+ T cells from PBMCs cultured with HCoV-229E spike peptides, sampled before COVID-19 vaccination. The receptors shown here come from a human donor who received a COVID-19 vaccine.

CDR3 in amino acids: CASSLGGAVSSYEQYV. In DNA, the CDR3 is TGTGCCAGCAGCTTAGGAGGGGCGGTGAGCTCCTACGAGCAGTACGTC. The chain combines TRBV7-8 with TRBJ2-7; D assignment may be TRBD1 or TRBD2 (5 bases each). V shed 1 base and J shed 0 bases, with 13 bases lying between them. The CDR3 has 16 amino acids. From germline, CDR1 is SGHVS and CDR2 FQNEAQ.

This chain joins TRBV10-3 and TRBJ1-2; TRBD1 aligns across 9 bases. This CDR3 has 13 residues. Germline trimming cut 6 bases from V and 14 bases from J; bases unmatched to any gene: 13. Germline V gene data show CDR1 as ENHRY and CDR2 as SYGVKD. CDR3 nucleotides: TGTGCCATCAGCATCCGGGACAGGGTGGGGGAAACCTTC. As protein: CAISIRDRVGETF.

This rearrangement joins TRBV30 to TRBJ1-4, with TRBD1 identical over 8 bases. The CDR3 has 15 residues. J lost 6 bases, V lost 3 bases, and 9 bases had no gene match. Per the germline V gene, CDR1 is GTSNPN and CDR2 is SVGIG (reference sequence). CDR3 bases: TGTGCCTGGAGACCTGGACAGGGATGGGATGAAAAACTGTTTTTT. Its protein product is CAWRPGQGWDEKLFF. The variable domain in full, completed from reference TRBV30 and TRBJ1-4, reads SQTIHQWPATLVQPVGSPLSLECTVEGTSNPNLYWYRQAAGRGLQLLFYSVGIGQISSEVPQNLSASRPQDRQFILSSKKLLLSDSGFYLCAWRPGQGWDEKLFFGSGTQLSVL.

A remark on this clone: A read error may produce the germline difference seen at one junction end. The chain uses TRBV29-1 and TRBJ1-1; the D gene is possibly TRBD1 (5 bases). Germline V lookup: CDR1 SQVTM, CDR2 ANQGSEA. The CDR3 loop spans 13 amino acids. The CDR3 bases are TGCAGCGTGGAAGGGACTAGCACCACTGAAGCTTTCTTT. Translation: CSVEGTSTTEAFF.

V and J are TRBV2 and TRBJ2-1, with TRBD2 matching 10 bases. With 6 bases clipped from V and 2 bases from J, the junction kept 4 bases outside the gene matches. Looked up from germline, CDR1 is SNHLY and CDR2 is FYNNEI. The CDR3 consists of 15 residues. The CDR3 DNA follows: TGTGCCAGCAGGCCTCTAGCGGGGGCCTACAATGAGCAGTTCTTC. It encodes CASRPLAGAYNEQFF.

V gene TRBV4-1 combines with J gene TRBJ2-1; 7 nucleotides agree with TRBD2. In germline, CDR1 is MGHRA, CDR2 YSYEKL. V lost 1 base to trimming and J lost 0 bases; unmatched junction nucleotides: 15. The CDR3 covers 20 residues. Written as DNA, the CDR3 is TGCGCCAGCAGCCAAGTACTAGCGCTAAACCTCTTCAGCTCCTACAATGAGCAGTTCTTC. It is translated as CASSQVLALNLFSSYNEQFF.

The genes are TRBV30 and TRBJ2-1; tentative D call: TRBD2 (5 bases). Per the germline V gene, CDR1 is GTSNPN and CDR2 is SVGIG (reference sequence). The CDR3 is 13 residues long. The V gene lost 5 bases and the J gene lost 2 bases, with 10 bases spanning the gap. In DNA, the CDR3 is TGTGCCTGGTCATCCGGGGCCTACAATGAGCAGTTCTTC. Protein product: CAWSSGAYNEQFF.

The chain recombines TRBV5-1 with TRBJ2-1, with D possibly called TRBD1 or TRBD2 (5 bases each). The germline gives CDR1 SGHRS, CDR2 YFSETQ. Between the trimmed V and J ends, which lost 0 bases and 3 bases, there was a span of 10 bases. CDR3 length equals 15 residues. The CDR3 region is CASSLVGGNYNEQFF. CDR3 nucleotides: TGCGCCAGCAGCTTGGTTGGGGGAAACTACAATGAGCAGTTCTTC.

The genes are TRBV2 and TRBJ1-1; a weak D match, TRBD1 (5 bases). Germline loops: CDR1 SNHLY, CDR2 FYNNEI. V was shortened by 4 bases and J by 8 bases, with 8 bases between the two germline ends. The CDR3 has 11 residues. The CDR3 nucleotides are TGTGCCAGCAGTGTGGCAGGGGAAGCTTTCTTT. This gives the protein CASSVAGEAFF.

This clone occurred once. The V gene is TRBV30, the J gene TRBJ2-3; no definite D call. Germline CDR1 is GTSNPN and CDR2 is SVGIG (reference sequence). The length of the CDR3 is 12 residues. V was pared by 1 base and J by 1 base, with 3 bases between. The CDR3 here is CAWSGGTDTQYF. For the CDR3, the DNA is TGTGCCTGGAGTGGGGGCACAGATACGCAGTATTTT.

Only one count was recorded for this clone. The chain recombines TRBV7-8 with TRBJ1-4; 9 bases line up with TRBD1. V was pared by 4 bases and J by 8 bases, with 8 bases of the junction left unmatched. This CDR3 contains 15 residues. Germline CDR1 reads SGHVS; CDR2 reads FQNEAQ. The CDR3 here is CASSYGTGRVEKLFF. CDR3 sequence (DNA): TGTGCCAGCAGCTACGGGACAGGGAGAGTCGAAAAACTGTTTTTT.

The chain has TRBV6-5 and TRBJ1-1, with TRBD1 as a possible D gene (5 bases). This CDR3 comprises 11 residues. The V gene's germline CDR1 is MNHEY and CDR2 SVGAGI. V lost 6 bases and J lost 9, with 11 bases in between. The CDR3 bases are TGTGCCAGCAGAAGGGGTTTCAAAGCTTTCTTT. Protein sequence: CASRRGFKAFF.

The chain links TRBV5-1 to TRBJ1-4; D might be TRBD1 (6 bases). V lost 4 bases and J lost 6, with 13 bases in between. Germline V CDR1 and CDR2: SGHRS, YFSETQ. CDR3 length: 14 amino acids. CDR3 residues: CASSVGQSYEKLFF. The CDR3 DNA is TGCGCCAGCAGCGTCGGACAGAGCTATGAAAAACTGTTTTTT.

V gene TRBV7-2 combines with J gene TRBJ2-6; D unresolved. The CDR3 contains 14 residues. The V gene's germline CDR1 is SGHTA and CDR2 FQGNSA. Trimming took off 5 bases at V and 5 bases at J, with 10 bases between the two ends. The CDR3 coding sequence is TGTGCCAGCAGCCCCGATAGGTGGGCCAACGTCCTGACTTTC. It encodes CASSPDRWANVLTF.

The chain employs TRBV30 and TRBJ1-1, with a tentative D call TRBD1 (5 bases). CDR3 length equals 15 residues. Germline V gene lookup returns CDR1 GTSNPN and CDR2 SVGIG (reference sequence). V lost 2 bases, J lost 0 bases, and 13 bases lay in between. The CDR3 coding sequence is TGTGCCTGGAGTCCAACGGGACGGATGAACACTGAAGCTTTCTTT. It translates to CAWSPTGRMNTEAFF.

CDR3 bases: TGTGCCAGTAGTAGCCGGACTAGCGGGGGGGAAGAGACCCAGTACTTC. Translating gives CASSSRTSGGEETQYF. The V and J genes are TRBV19 and TRBJ2-5, with 15 bases lining up with TRBD2. Germline values: CDR1 LNHDA, CDR2 SQIVND (reference sequence). This CDR3 spans 16 amino acids. With 4 bases clipped from V and 3 bases from J, the junction kept 3 bases outside the gene matches.

The chain uses TRBV7-9 and TRBJ2-2; D is uncertain. This CDR3 spans 12 amino acids. The V gene's germline CDR1 is SEHNR and CDR2 FQNEAQ (reference sequence). V lost 5 bases to trimming and J lost 6 bases, with 7 bases between them. The DNA for the CDR3 is TGTGCCAGCAGCCCGAAGGCCGGGGAGCTGTTTTTT. Amino acids: CASSPKAGELFF.

This clone has just a few counts. J is TRBJ1-1 and V is TRBV12-3 or TRBV12-4; D unclear. Trimming shortened V by 5 bases and J by 7 bases, and 11 bases separated the two germline ends. This CDR3 is built from 12 residues. CDR3 sequence: CASSAGYGEAFF. DNA for the CDR3: TGTGCCAGCAGTGCAGGTTACGGTGAAGCTTTCTTT.

This clone was detected only a few times. V is TRBV7-8 and J is TRBJ2-3, with D unclear. Germline CDR1 SGHVS, CDR2 FQNEAQ. V lost 7 bases to trimming and J lost 2 bases, with 13 bases between them. The CDR3 runs 14 residues. CDR3 residues: CASNRLVNTDTQYF. DNA of the CDR3: TGTGCCAGCAACCGACTGGTAAACACAGATACGCAGTATTTT.

This clone has a single count. The CDR3 DNA sequence: TGTGCCAGCAGGGGAGGGCTCGCCTCTGGGGCCAACGTCCTGACTTTC. Translation gives CASRGGLASGANVLTF. The V call is TRBV11-2, the J call TRBJ2-6, with 7 bases aligning to TRBD2. The CDR3 extends over 16 amino acids. V was clipped by 6 bases and J by 0 bases; unmatched bases: 5. Germline CDR1 reads SGHAT; CDR2 reads FQNNGV.